This T cell receptor beta chain was found in a study of cytomegalovirus exposure and HLA in healthy donors. Study-level results: The study designated fewer than 200 TCR beta chains cytomegalovirus-associated. As a later analysis revealed, most CMV-associated TCR beta chains appeared HLA-restricted. Many donors shared some public TCRs, even though most TCR sequences were rare.

For this clone: No antigen is known for it.

PCR primers comprised 60 Vbeta and 13 Jbeta primers. The data were produced by immunoSEQ multiplex PCR, yet TCRdb's version contains in-frame clones alone and is incomplete. The data contain about 160,000 clones, approximately 80% of them singletons. There are 15 residues in the CDR3. Germline V lookup: CDR1 SGHRS, CDR2 YFSETQ. Deletions cut 0 bases from V and 2 bases from J, with 10 bases between. Sequenced sample: PBMCs. The rearrangement uses TRBV5-1 and TRBJ2-3; D is possibly TRBD2 (5 bases). The receptor was derived from a man aged 25 to 40 in good health and CMV-seronegative. The CDR3 nucleotides are TGCGCCAGCAGCTTGGGCGGGTCCAACACAGATACGCAGTATTTT. The encoded protein is CASSLGGSNTDTQYF.